The 14 T cell receptor beta chains below all came from one sample that was sequenced in a study of OX40 agonist ivuxolimab in advanced cancers. The table came from immunoSEQ multiplex PCR; TCRdb's copy has only in-frame clones and leaves some out. The data contain approximately 74,000 clones, 90% of them singletons. This sample comprised CD4+ or CD8+ T cells sorted from blood, obtained in a trial of the OX40 agonist ivuxolimab. These receptors all stem from an adult with an advanced solid tumor such as melanoma, head and neck, liver or kidney cancer.

V usage is TRBV29-1 and J usage is TRBJ1-2; D uncertain. Trimming stripped 4 bases from V and 3 bases from J, with 15 bases between. The CDR3 is 14 amino acids. Germline values: CDR1 SQVTM, CDR2 ANQGSEA. The CDR3 here is CSVALTFRHYGYTF. In nucleotides, the CDR3 is TGCAGCGTTGCCTTGACTTTCCGCCACTATGGCTACACCTTC.

This clone was seen a few times. This chain uses TRBV7-9 with TRBJ2-7; D is unclear. CDR1 and CDR2 from the germline V gene are SEHNR and FQNEAQ (reference sequence). CDR3 size: 13 residues. The V end was cut by 1 base, the J end by 4 bases, with 8 bases between. The chain's CDR3 is CASSLVREYEQYF. The CDR3 bases are TGTGCCAGCAGCTTAGTCCGCGAGTACGAGCAGTACTTC.

The sample holds one count of this clone. The chain carries TRBV10-3 and TRBJ2-7, with no clear D. The length of the CDR3 is 11 residues. Germline CDR1 is ENHRY and CDR2 is SYGVKD. The ends were cut back, 8 bases at V and 6 bases at J, with 11 bases in the middle. The CDR3 protein is CAISPAVEQYF. The CDR3 region has the DNA TGTGCCATCTCCCCCGCGGTCGAGCAGTACTTC.

V and J are TRBV7-2 and TRBJ2-2, with D possibly matching TRBD2 (7 bases). The germline V gene has CDR1 SGHTA and CDR2 FQGNSA. V lost 5 bases and J 1 base, leaving 17 bases between the germline ends. This CDR3 comprises 17 residues. CDR3 sequence reads: CASSRRGGQGNTGELFF. For the CDR3, the DNA is TGTGCCAGCAGCCGTAGGGGGGGACAAGGGAACACCGGGGAGCTGTTTTTT.

The chain couples TRBV18 to TRBJ2-1, with D unclear. This CDR3 spans 14 amino acids. In germline, CDR1 is KGHSH, CDR2 LQKENI. Trimming cost V 5 bases and J 5 bases, with 13 bases left between them. CDR3 protein: CASSSLVGHNEQFF. CDR3 nucleotide sequence: TGTGCCAGCTCATCTCTAGTAGGGCACAATGAGCAGTTCTTC.

The V call is TRBV7-3, the J call TRBJ2-1; a weak D match, TRBD2 (5 bases). CDR1 is SGHTA, CDR2 FQGTGA, per germline. V was pared by 5 bases and J by 4 bases, with 9 bases between. This CDR3 is 13 amino acids long. The CDR3 here is CASSASGYNEQFF. DNA for the CDR3: TGTGCCAGCAGCGCCTCGGGGTACAATGAGCAGTTCTTC.

This rearrangement joins TRBV5-1 to TRBJ2-2; the D gene could be TRBD1 or TRBD2 (6 bases each). CDR1 and CDR2 (germline): SGHRS, YFSETQ. The germline V and J ends were trimmed by 4 bases and 4 bases, with 14 bases remaining between them. This CDR3 has 15 residues. CDR3 coding DNA: TGCGCCAGCAGCCCCGCGGAGGGGGGCACCGGGGAGCTGTTTTTT. Its translation: CASSPAEGGTGELFF.

This CDR3 is CASSVGLLAGGRNEQFF. The CDR3 DNA sequence: TGTGCCAGCAGCGTCGGACTTCTAGCGGGAGGCCGAAATGAGCAGTTCTTC. The genes are TRBV7-2 and TRBJ2-1, with 11 nucleotides matching TRBD2. CDR1 is SGHTA and CDR2 is FQGNSA in the germline V gene. The CDR3 covers 17 residues. The trim removed 5 bases at V and 7 bases at J, leaving 13 bases unmatched.

This chain connects TRBV6-5 to TRBJ1-5; tentatively, D is TRBD1 (5 bases). Trimming stripped 2 bases from V and 5 bases from J, with 10 bases between. In germline, CDR1 is MNHEY, CDR2 SVGAGI. The CDR3 loop spans 14 amino acids. The DNA for the CDR3 is TGTGCCAGCAGTTACGGCAGGGTGGATCAGCCCCAGCATTTT. This translates into CASSYGRVDQPQHF.

This chain uses TRBV11-2 with TRBJ1-1, with TRBD1 as a possible D gene (6 bases). The V end lost 1 base, the J end lost 5 bases, and 11 bases lay between the germline ends. This CDR3 has 14 residues. Germline assignment: CDR1 SGHAT and CDR2 FQNNGV. CDR3 protein: CASSLVTGRTEAFF. Written as DNA, the CDR3 is TGTGCCAGCAGCTTAGTAACAGGGAGGACTGAAGCTTTCTTT.

The V gene is TRBV5-4, the J gene TRBJ2-3; TRBD2 matches 9 bases. J lost 1 base, V lost 4 bases, and 4 bases had no gene match. Germline V lookup: CDR1 SGHNT, CDR2 YYREEE (reference sequence). The CDR3 covers 15 residues. CDR3 sequence reads: CASSLSGSGTDTQYF. CDR3 nucleotide sequence: TGTGCCAGCAGCCTTAGCGGGAGCGGCACAGATACGCAGTATTTT.

This rearrangement joins TRBV7-8 to TRBJ1-2; D is unclear. CDR3 length: 14 amino acids. The V gene lost 3 bases and the J gene lost 2 bases, with 10 bases spanning the gap. Per germline, CDR1 SGHVS and CDR2 FQNEAQ. The CDR3 DNA sequence: TGTGCCAGCAGCTTCCTAGCGTCCAACTATGGCTACACCTTC. Its translation: CASSFLASNYGYTF. Based on the CDR3 plus reference TRBV7-8 and TRBJ1-2, the full variable domain is GAGVSQSPRYKVAKRGQDVALRCDPISGHVSLFWYQQALGQGPEFLTYFQNEAQLDKSGLPSDRFFAERPEGSVSTLKIQRTQQEDSAVYLCASSFLASNYGYTFGSGTRLTVV.

The V gene is TRBV28, the J gene TRBJ2-1; TRBD2 might be the D (6 bases). The CDR3 loop spans 14 amino acids. Trimming cost V 5 bases and J 8 bases, with 16 bases left between them. Germline V gene lookup returns CDR1 MDHEN and CDR2 SYDVKM. The CDR3 is CASSLPWGGDEQFF. The DNA of the CDR3 is TGTGCCAGCAGTCTCCCCTGGGGCGGGGATGAGCAGTTCTTC. The whole variable domain, filled in from reference TRBV28 and TRBJ2-1, reads DVKVTQSSRYLVKRTGEKVFLECVQDMDHENMFWYRQDPGLGLRLIYFSYDVKMKEKGDIPEGYSVSREKKERFSLILESASTNQTSMYLCASSLPWGGDEQFFGPGTRLTVL.

The genes are TRBV5-1 and TRBJ2-2; maybe TRBD2 (7 bases). Germline values: CDR1 SGHRS, CDR2 YFSETQ. The CDR3 covers 16 residues. Trimming removed 1 base at V and 2 bases at J, with 12 bases between. In nucleotides, the CDR3 is TGCGCCAGCAGCTTGAGTAGGGGGGGAAACACCGGGGAGCTGTTTTTT. It encodes CASSLSRGGNTGELFF.